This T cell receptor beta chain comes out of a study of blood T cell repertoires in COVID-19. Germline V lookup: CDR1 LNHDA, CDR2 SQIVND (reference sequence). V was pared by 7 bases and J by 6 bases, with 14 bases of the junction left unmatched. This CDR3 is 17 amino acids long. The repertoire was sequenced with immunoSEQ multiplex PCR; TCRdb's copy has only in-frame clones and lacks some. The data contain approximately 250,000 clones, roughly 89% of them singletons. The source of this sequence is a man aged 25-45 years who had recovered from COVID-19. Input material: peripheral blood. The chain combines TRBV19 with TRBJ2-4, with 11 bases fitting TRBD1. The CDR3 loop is CASTGTGGGRVGNIQYF. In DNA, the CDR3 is TGTGCCAGTACCGGGACAGGGGGAGGAAGGGTTGGAAACATTCAGTACTTC. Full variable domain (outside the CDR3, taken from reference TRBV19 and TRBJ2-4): DGGITQSPKYLFRKEGQNVTLSCEQNLNHDAMYWYRQDPGQGLRLIYYSQIVNDFQKGDIAEGYSVSREKKESFPLTVTSAQKNPTAFYLCASTGTGGGRVGNIQYFGAGTRLSVL.